This T cell receptor beta chain was obtained from a study of Graves' ophthalmopathy and Graves' hyperthyroidism (dated by TCRdb to the late 2010s). Study-wide context: Peripheral blood was collected at initial diagnosis, prior to any treatment. The study used signatures of the TCR beta repertoire to tell Graves' ophthalmopathy apart from Graves' hyperthyroidism and to predict which patients would progress to ophthalmopathy. In total, 135 blood samples were TCR-sequenced: approximately 40 ophthalmopathy, 80 or so hyperthyroidism and about 17 hyperthyroidism-to-ophthalmopathy patients. To explore V-J signatures distinguishing ophthalmopathy from hyperthyroidism, a discovery set of 100 patients (about 43 ophthalmopathy, over 55 stable hyperthyroidism) was enrolled. The independent validation cohort included some 19 hyperthyroidism patients plus 17 patients who later progressed from hyperthyroidism to ophthalmopathy. In 6 or 7 hyperthyroidism patients, T-cell repertoires of thyroid tissue and blood were compared. After sampling, hyperthyroidism patients received methimazole starting at 30 mg daily, and ophthalmopathy patients received high-dose intravenous methylprednisolone. For training and testing, the 100 or so patients in the discovery cohort were randomly divided in a 7:3 ratio. On the study overall, not on this receptor specifically: In cross-validation, the 13-signature model distinguished ophthalmopathy from stable hyperthyroidism with nearly 90% sensitivity and about 81% specificity, while in the test set the corresponding values were roughly 80% and 75%. Among expanded thyroid clonotypes with frequency above 0.001, most also showed up in blood, which suggests that blood repertoires may reflect the thyroid immune response. In validation, the model predicted ophthalmopathy progression with about 64% sensitivity and about 77% specificity; 12 predicted patients were CT-confirmed with GO in a median of 6.5 months. No statistical method was used to predetermine the sample size, and group allocation was not hidden from the investigators.

From a lookup of the germline V gene, CDR1 and CDR2 are KGHDR and SFDVKD. Trimming removed 1 base from V and 5 bases from J; the gene matches leave 9 bases unexplained. The CDR3 spans 17 residues, from the cysteine through the phenylalanine. Only the CDR3 portion is preserved as DNA: 51 bases, with reading frame beginning at the first base. TCR beta CDR3 regions were amplified from RNA transcripts for repertoire sequencing. The first round of RT-PCR was done with HTBI primers and the Qiagen OneStep RT-PCR kit, and was followed by a second round of multiplex PCR, then size selection and purification. The libraries underwent paired-end sequencing with 100 bp reads on an Illumina HiSeq2000. The source study handled its data this way. SOAPnuke was used to process the reads, removing any read that contained adapters or uncalled bases, had a mean Phred below 15, or lacked an exact match to the constant primer or identifier. COPE v1.2.5 was used to merge high-quality paired reads. Clonotypes were defined as unique nucleotide sequences and were aligned to IMGT TRB V, D and J references using MiTCR v1.1. Only V-J combinations with frequency above 0.0001 were analysed, covering 99.2% of repertoires. A TCR clonal expansion and chaos score per V-J combination was defined as the ratio of F50 clonal expansion to chaos observed in the TCRdist matrix. Welch's t-statistics and random forest were used to narrow the features down to over ten V-J combinations, which were then fed into a naive Bayes classifier. Thyroid-blood repertoire similarity was quantified with the Morisita-Horn index. Using fastp at Q25 and MiXCR, TCRdb reprocessed the public reads and kept productive beta chains. Rows are combined by CDR3 protein, so each entry shows the most common genes and DNA. For this entry, the V and J calls and clone size follow TCRdb and not the study's own pipeline. This sample lists hundreds of thousands of distinct CDR3 sequences; over 20% were detected once. Roughly 7.4% of the sample rests with the top ten.

A patient counted as having stable hyperthyroidism if there was no progression to ophthalmopathy within 18 months of follow-up. Patients with hyperthyroidism were aged 18 to 65 years, had been newly diagnosed, and had a disease duration of less than 2 months. Patients with other autoimmune diseases, uncontrolled infections, pregnancy or lactation were excluded. Clinical symptoms, serum thyroxine, TRAb, thyroid ultrasound and orbital computed tomography were used for diagnosis. Ficoll-Paque density gradient centrifugation was used to isolate PBMCs from around 10 ml of fresh peripheral blood. Total RNA was extracted with Trizol reagent and quality-checked on an Agilent 2100 Bioanalyzer. This clonotype came up many times. It has no known antigen specificity. No much larger clone exists at a distance of one base, and base qualities are not known.

The TCR sequence derives from a woman aged 18-30 years with stable Graves' hyperthyroidism. Some clones in this sample may be carry-over from other donors' samples. Donor details come from another sample of the same person, matched by shared clones. The chain is assembled from TRBV24-1 and TRBJ2-2, and 7 bases in between align with TRBD1. Sequencing was done on a sample of peripheral blood. The nucleotides read TGTGCCACCAGTGATTTCCGGCGGACAGGACGGACCGGGGAGCTGTTTTTT. It is translated as CATSDFRRTGRTGELFF.